The clone carrying this T cell receptor (beta chain) appeared many times. Its antigen is not identified. The identical CDR3 is also encoded by other nucleotide sequences in the sample. The V and J ends lost 4 bases and 2 bases respectively, with 6 bases between them. CDR3 length: 11 amino acids. CDR1 and CDR2 from the germline V gene are SQVTM and ANQGSEA. Authors' methods: A classifier of distant metastasis in papillary thyroid cancer was built from CDR3 differences (across clinicopathological groups). TCRdb recomputed clones from the PCR reads via MiXCR. TCRdb's processing, not the authors' own work, is the source of the V and J calls. Seen here are roughly 93,000 clones, 9.5% to 15% observed once, and the top ten hold 11%. These data are taken from a study of metastatic and nonmetastatic thyroid tumors. In the study overall: Across peripheral blood and tumor or nodule tissue samples taken from malignant and benign thyroid patients, the repertoires were compared with one another. Study findings and constraints: In blood and tumor, TCR beta diversity was reportedly significantly higher in malignant thyroid tumors than in benign nodules.

No treatment of any kind had been given to any patient before thyroid surgery. The sequenced sample was blood. The receptor was isolated from a female donor with papillary thyroid cancer or a benign thyroid nodule (not recorded which). Some clones in this sample may be carry-over from other donors' samples. The chain carries TRBV29-1 and TRBJ2-7; D possibly corresponds to TRBD2 (5 bases). The CDR3 loop is CSVAGTYEQYF. DNA for the CDR3: TGCAGCGTTGCGGGGACCTACGAGCAGTACTTC.